The 10 T cell receptor beta chains presented below share a single source sample, sequenced in a study of blood T cell repertoires in COVID-19. Some clones are missing from TCRdb's copy, which holds only in-frame ones; the method was immunoSEQ multiplex PCR. This table has around 160,000 clones, about four fifths appearing once. Specimen: peripheral blood. The source is a man aged 60 to 75 with active or convalescent COVID-19.

V and J are TRBV7-9 and TRBJ2-1, with D perhaps TRBD1 (5 bases). Trimming took off 1 base at V and 10 bases at J, with 17 bases between the two ends. This CDR3 is 15 amino acids long. Germline V lookup: CDR1 SEHNR, CDR2 FQNEAQ (reference sequence). CDR3 protein: CASSLDFTTQGEQFF. The CDR3, as DNA: TGTGCCAGCAGCTTAGATTTTACTACCCAGGGCGAGCAGTTCTTC.

The chain carries TRBV19 and TRBJ1-5; 8 nucleotides match TRBD1. Germline V gives CDR1 LNHDA, CDR2 SQIVND (reference sequence). The CDR3 is 15 amino acids. With V trimmed by 6 bases and J by 6 bases, 10 bases remained unmatched. The CDR3 nucleotides are TGTGCCAGTAGGATCGGGACAGGTGGGATTCAGCCCCAGCATTTT. It specifies CASRIGTGGIQPQHF.

CDR3 protein: CSVGGSRELFF. The CDR3 DNA is TGCAGCGTCGGCGGGAGCAGGGAGCTGTTTTTT. The V and J genes are TRBV29-1 and TRBJ2-2; 7 bases are a match to TRBD2. Germline values: CDR1 SQVTM, CDR2 ANQGSEA. The CDR3 is 11 amino acids. With 6 bases clipped from V and 9 bases from J, the junction kept 4 bases outside the gene matches.

A single count supports this clone. The chain employs TRBV9 and TRBJ2-2; TRBD1 is a possible D gene (5 bases). Between the trimmed V and J ends, which lost 3 bases and 0 bases, there was a span of 9 bases. Germline CDR1 SGDLS, CDR2 YYNGEE. The CDR3 contains 15 residues. The CDR3: CASSAPTANTGELFF. The CDR3 DNA is TGTGCCAGCAGCGCCCCGACAGCGAACACCGGGGAGCTGTTTTTT.

The chain links TRBV5-1 to TRBJ1-1; D unresolved. Germline V gene data show CDR1 as SGHRS and CDR2 as YFSETQ. V was clipped by 0 bases and J by 1 base, with 4 bases between them. CDR3 size: 13 residues. The CDR3 DNA is TGCGCCAGCAGCTTGGCCAAGAACACTGAAGCTTTCTTT. This translates into CASSLAKNTEAFF.

This clone was counted once. The rearrangement joins TRBV28 to TRBJ2-7, with D possibly TRBD1 on 6 matching bases. CDR3 length: 13 amino acids. V lost 7 bases and J 6 bases, leaving 16 bases between the germline ends. The germline gives CDR1 MDHEN, CDR2 SYDVKM. This CDR3 reads CASTFVQGFEQYF. The CDR3 DNA reads as TGTGCCAGCACTTTTGTACAGGGTTTCGAGCAGTACTTC.

The chain combines TRBV7-2 with TRBJ1-6; D is undetermined. The CDR3 sequence is 14 residues long. The germline V gene has CDR1 SGHTA and CDR2 FQGNSA. Trimming left V 3 bases short and J 7 bases short, with 10 bases between. The CDR3 loop is CASSLKRRNSPLHF. CDR3 nucleotide sequence: TGTGCCAGCAGCTTGAAAAGGCGGAATTCACCCCTCCACTTT.

The genes are TRBV29-1 and TRBJ2-3; 7 bases line up with TRBD2. The CDR3 extends over 11 amino acids. CDR1 is SQVTM, CDR2 ANQGSEA, per germline. J gave up 8 bases and V 4 bases, and 3 bases lay outside the gene matches. The CDR3 DNA reads TGCAGCGTTGGGGGGGGTGGTACGCAGTATTTT. Protein product: CSVGGGGTQYF.

The V gene is TRBV7-9, the J gene TRBJ1-5; 11 bases are a match to TRBD1. V trimming: 0 bases; J trimming: 4 bases; junction bases outside the gene matches: 2. CDR1 is SEHNR and CDR2 is FQNEAQ in the germline V gene (reference sequence). The CDR3 covers 16 residues. The CDR3 reads CASSLAGDRGNQPQHF. CDR3 nucleotide sequence: TGTGCCAGCAGCTTAGCGGGGGACAGGGGGAATCAGCCCCAGCATTTT.

This clone was counted a single time. This chain links TRBV7-2 with TRBJ2-3; D gene ambiguous. CDR1 SGHTA and CDR2 FQGNSA come from the germline V gene. V dropped 4 bases and J dropped 4 bases, with 6 bases sitting between them. This CDR3 is 12 amino acids long. CDR3 DNA: TGTGCCAGCAGCTCTTCCCCAGATACGCAGTATTTT. Its translation: CASSSSPDTQYF.